These 23 T cell receptor beta chains were all obtained from the same sample, sequenced in a study of long-term antiretroviral therapy in people with HIV. Assay version v3.0 of immunoSEQ was used, and it was run at survey level. Produced via immunoSEQ multiplex PCR; TCRdb's table is partial and in-frame only. The table has about 33,000 clones, roughly 95% seen once. Specimen: unsorted PBMCs, collected roughly 6.9 years after starting antiretroviral therapy. The receptors were sampled from a man younger than 40 with HIV.

V and J are TRBV2 and TRBJ2-5, with a possible D match to TRBD2 (6 bases). Germline lookup yields CDR1 SNHLY and CDR2 FYNNEI. Trimming took off 3 bases at V and 2 bases at J, with 22 bases between the two ends. This CDR3 has 18 amino acids. The CDR3 protein is CASSERGGHAGTQETQYF. The CDR3, as DNA: TGTGCCAGCAGTGAGCGGGGAGGCCACGCGGGAACTCAAGAGACCCAGTACTTC.

A single count supports this clone. This chain joins TRBV6-6 and TRBJ1-4, with D possibly being TRBD1 (5 bases). The CDR3 is 11 residues long. V was trimmed by 8 bases and J by 5 bases, leaving 6 bases between them. Germline loops: CDR1 MNHNY, CDR2 SVGAGI (reference sequence). The CDR3 DNA reads TGTGCCAGCGGGGGGAATGAAAAACTGTTTTTT. Amino acids: CASGGNEKLFF.

The count of this clone is one. The chain combines TRBV7-2 with TRBJ2-7; TRBD1 matches at 9 bases. The CDR3 has 15 residues. Unmatched junction bases numbered 8, after V lost 1 base and J lost 7 bases. The germline V gene encodes CDR1 SGHTA and CDR2 FQGNSA. The CDR3 loop reads CASSLGAGQGGEQYF. Written as DNA, the CDR3 is TGTGCCAGCAGCTTAGGGGCGGGACAGGGAGGGGAGCAGTACTTC.

The V gene is TRBV4-1, the J gene TRBJ2-5, with 12 bases that match TRBD2. Germline V CDR1 and CDR2: MGHRA, YSYEKL. The V segment lost 0 bases and the J segment 4 bases; nucleotides outside the gene matches: 9. The CDR3 has 18 amino acids. CDR3 in DNA: TGCGCCAGCAGCCAAGATCTAGCGGGGGGGATATCAATAGAGACCCAGTACTTC. Translated, it gives CASSQDLAGGISIETQYF.

This chain links TRBV2 with TRBJ1-1, with D possibly TRBD1 on 5 matching bases. The germline V gene has CDR1 SNHLY and CDR2 FYNNEI. CDR3 size: 12 residues. With 6 bases removed from V and 6 bases from J, the gap between germline ends came to 11 bases. CDR3 residues: CASRDISPEAFF. The CDR3 bases are TGTGCCAGCAGGGACATCTCTCCTGAAGCTTTCTTT.

The rearrangement uses TRBV27 and TRBJ2-1; TRBD2 might be the D (7 bases). This CDR3 region has 14 residues. Germline CDR1 and CDR2: MNHEY and SMNVEV (reference sequence). V dropped 3 bases and J dropped 7 bases, with 13 bases sitting between them. The CDR3 DNA reads TGTGCCAGCAGTTTGGGGAGGGGGTGGAATGAGCAGTTCTTC. The encoded protein is CASSLGRGWNEQFF.

The chain links TRBV29-1 to TRBJ1-2; 8 nucleotides line up with TRBD1. Losses at the gene ends were 6 bases for V and 7 bases for J; bases not matched to a gene: 16. The CDR3 covers 15 residues. Germline V gene lookup returns CDR1 SQVTM and CDR2 ANQGSEA. In nucleotides, the CDR3 is TGCAGCGTGAAAACCTCGGGACAGGTCCTTTCTGGCTACACCTTC. It yields the protein CSVKTSGQVLSGYTF.

The V call is TRBV9, the J call TRBJ2-7; D unresolved. The CDR3 has 12 amino acids. Trimming shortened V by 3 bases and J by 5 bases, and 9 bases separated the two germline ends. Germline V gives CDR1 SGDLS, CDR2 YYNGEE. CDR3 residues: CASSEYGHEQYF. CDR3 sequence (DNA): TGTGCCAGCAGCGAATACGGTCACGAGCAGTACTTC. Full variable domain (outside the CDR3, taken from reference TRBV9 and TRBJ2-7): DSGVTQTPKHLITATGQRVTLRCSPRSGDLSVYWYQQSLDQGLQFLIQYYNGEERAKGNILERFSAQQFPDLHSELNLSSLELGDSALYFCASSEYGHEQYFGPGTRLTVT.

V gene TRBV6-6 combines with J gene TRBJ2-7; possible D gene TRBD2, 5 bases. CDR3 length: 13 amino acids. Trimming cost V 0 bases and J 7 bases, with 10 bases left between them. CDR1 and CDR2 (germline): MNHNY, SVGAGI (reference sequence). The DNA for the CDR3 is TGTGCCAGCAGTTACTCGGTGGGGAGTGAGCAGTACTTC. Its translation: CASSYSVGSEQYF.

The chain combines TRBV18 with TRBJ1-2, with TRBD1 as a possible D gene (6 bases). Germline CDR1 and CDR2: KGHSH and LQKENI. The V end lost 4 bases, the J end lost 2 bases, and 11 bases lay between the germline ends. This CDR3 region has 14 residues. The CDR3 here is CASSRTDINYGYTF. The CDR3, as DNA: TGTGCCAGCTCACGGACAGACATAAACTATGGCTACACCTTC.

The chain joins TRBV2 to TRBJ2-5; D call uncertain. Deletions cut 2 bases from V and 7 bases from J, with 8 bases between. This CDR3 region has 12 residues. Looked up from germline, CDR1 is SNHLY and CDR2 is FYNNEI. CDR3 bases: TGTGCCAGCAGTGAATGGGGTGGGACCCAGTACTTC. Translation gives CASSEWGGTQYF.

This clone was found once. The sample carries other DNA sequences with the same CDR3. V and J are TRBV18 and TRBJ2-3; 11 bases align to TRBD2. The CDR3 consists of 14 residues. The germline V gene has CDR1 KGHSH and CDR2 LQKENI. With 2 bases clipped from V and 5 bases from J, the junction kept 0 bases outside the gene matches. The CDR3 coding sequence is TGTGCCAGCTCACCAACTAGCGGGGGAGATACGCAGTATTTT. It translates to CASSPTSGGDTQYF. Drawing the rest from reference TRBV18 and TRBJ2-3, the complete variable domain is NAGVMQNPRHLVRRRGQEARLRCSPMKGHSHVYWYRQLPEEGLKFMVYLQKENIIDESGMPKERFSAEFPKEGPSILRIQQVVRGDSAAYFCASSPTSGGDTQYFGPGTRLTVL.

This clone was counted once. The chain combines TRBV30 with TRBJ1-2; a weak D match, TRBD1 (5 bases). Looked up from germline, CDR1 is GTSNPN and CDR2 is SVGIG (reference sequence). V lost 4 bases and J 8 bases, leaving 8 bases between the germline ends. CDR3 length: 10 residues. The CDR3 here is CAWTRDGYTF. The CDR3 coding sequence is TGTGCCTGGACTCGGGACGGCTACACCTTC. The full variable domain, its missing parts supplied by reference TRBV30 and TRBJ1-2, is SQTIHQWPATLVQPVGSPLSLECTVEGTSNPNLYWYRQAAGRGLQLLFYSVGIGQISSEVPQNLSASRPQDRQFILSSKKLLLSDSGFYLCAWTRDGYTFGSGTRLTVV.

This chain joins TRBV6-5 and TRBJ2-7; D possibly corresponds to TRBD2 (5 bases). The V gene's germline CDR1 is MNHEY and CDR2 SVGAGI. Trimming took off 8 bases at V and 3 bases at J, with 20 bases between the two ends. The CDR3 contains 15 residues. The CDR3 is CASSSPGAENYEQYF. CDR3 in DNA: TGTGCCAGCTCCTCCCCAGGAGCGGAGAACTACGAGCAGTACTTC.

The chain employs TRBV7-8 and TRBJ2-7; TRBD2 aligns across 13 bases. Germline V gene sequence: CDR1 SGHVS, CDR2 FQNEAQ. The CDR3 extends over 15 amino acids. V shed 5 bases, J shed 7 bases, and the junction held 8 bases outside the gene matches. CDR3 nucleotides: TGTGCCAGCAGCCATACTAGCGGGAGGGCCATTGAGCAGTACTTC. Protein product: CASSHTSGRAIEQYF.

This rearrangement joins TRBV9 to TRBJ1-1, with 8 bases matching TRBD1. Germline V gene sequence: CDR1 SGDLS, CDR2 YYNGEE. With 0 bases clipped from V and 5 bases from J, the junction kept 12 bases outside the gene matches. CDR3 length equals 17 residues. The CDR3 DNA reads as TGTGCCAGCAGCGTAGAGGGGGGACAGGTTTTTTCGACTGAAGCTTTCTTT. This gives the protein CASSVEGGQVFSTEAFF.

The chain has TRBV9 and TRBJ2-3; D ambiguous. V gave up 4 bases and J gave up 1 base, with 16 bases separating them. There are 16 residues in the CDR3. Germline V lookup: CDR1 SGDLS, CDR2 YYNGEE. Written as DNA, the CDR3 is TGTGCCAGCAGCATGACCGCCTCCCCTCGCACAGATACGCAGTATTTT. As protein: CASSMTASPRTDTQYF.

CDR3 nucleotides: TGCGCCAGCAGCCTAAATTTCAGAGCTCAGAACTATGGCTACACCTTC. As protein: CASSLNFRAQNYGYTF. V usage is TRBV4-1 and J usage is TRBJ1-2, with D unresolved. The CDR3 length is 16 residues. The V gene lost 4 bases and the J gene lost 2 bases, with 17 bases spanning the gap. Germline-derived CDR1 and CDR2 are MGHRA and YSYEKL.

The gene calls are TRBV7-6 and TRBJ1-2, with 7 bases identical to TRBD1. Germline V gene lookup returns CDR1 SGHVS and CDR2 FNYEAQ. The CDR3 contains 15 residues. With 5 bases clipped from V and 0 bases from J, the junction kept 6 bases outside the gene matches. The CDR3 DNA reads as TGTGCCAGCAGCCCGGCCACAGGGGCTAACTATGGCTACACCTTC. Protein sequence: CASSPATGANYGYTF. Complete variable domain (other parts from reference TRBV7-6 and TRBJ1-2): GAGVSQSPRYKVTKRGQDVALRCDPISGHVSLYWYRQALGQGPEFLTYFNYEAQQDKSGLPNDRFSAERPEGSISTLTIQRTEQRDSAMYRCASSPATGANYGYTFGSGTRLTVV.

This chain uses TRBV4-1 with TRBJ1-1; 9 bases align to TRBD1. V gave up 0 bases and J gave up 2 bases; unmatched junction bases: 7. The CDR3 is made up of 17 amino acids. CDR1 and CDR2 (germline): MGHRA, YSYEKL. CDR3 in amino acids: CASSQDGDRVPNTEAFF. In DNA form, the CDR3 reads TGCGCCAGCAGCCAAGATGGGGACAGGGTCCCTAACACTGAAGCTTTCTTT.

The V call is TRBV7-9, the J call TRBJ1-2, with 10 bases aligning to TRBD1. Germline lookup yields CDR1 SEHNR and CDR2 FQNEAQ (reference sequence). This CDR3 contains 18 residues. V lost 3 bases and J lost 4; bases outside the gene matches: 14. CDR3 residues: CASSFWIARTGGGYGYTF. The DNA of the CDR3 is TGTGCCAGCAGCTTCTGGATAGCGAGGACAGGGGGTGGCTATGGCTACACCTTC.

Only one count was recorded for this clone. The junction and the germline gene differ at one end; a read error may be behind it. The rearrangement joins TRBV6-5 to TRBJ1-1; 7 bases are shared with TRBD1. The CDR3 totals 13 residues. Germline CDR1 is MNHEY and CDR2 is SVGAGI. CDR3 region: CASSYSLGRGLLF. CDR3 in DNA: TGTGCCAGCAGTTACTCGCTCGGAAGGGGGCTGCTCTTT.

This chain connects TRBV9 to TRBJ2-2; TRBD2 is a possible D gene (5 bases). V dropped 4 bases and J dropped 1 base, with 11 bases sitting between them. There are 15 residues in the CDR3. Per germline, CDR1 SGDLS and CDR2 YYNGEE. The CDR3 protein is CASSLFEGNTGELFF. CDR3 in DNA: TGTGCCAGCAGCCTTTTTGAGGGGAACACCGGGGAGCTGTTTTTT.